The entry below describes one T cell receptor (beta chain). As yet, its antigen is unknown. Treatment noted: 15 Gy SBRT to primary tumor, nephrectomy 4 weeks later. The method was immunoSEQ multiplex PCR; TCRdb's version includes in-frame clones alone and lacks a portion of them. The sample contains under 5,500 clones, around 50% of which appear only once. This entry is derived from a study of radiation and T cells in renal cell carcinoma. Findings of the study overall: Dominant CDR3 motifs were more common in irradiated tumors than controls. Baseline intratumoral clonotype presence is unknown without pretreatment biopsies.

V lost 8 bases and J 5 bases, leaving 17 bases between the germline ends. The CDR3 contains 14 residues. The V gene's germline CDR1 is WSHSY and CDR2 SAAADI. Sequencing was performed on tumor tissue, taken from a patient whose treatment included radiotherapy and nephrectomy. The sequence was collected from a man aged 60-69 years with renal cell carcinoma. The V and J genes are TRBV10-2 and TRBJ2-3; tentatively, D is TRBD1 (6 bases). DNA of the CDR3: TGCGCCAGCTCGGTATCGGTGGGACAAGATACGCAGTATTTT. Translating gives CASSVSVGQDTQYF.